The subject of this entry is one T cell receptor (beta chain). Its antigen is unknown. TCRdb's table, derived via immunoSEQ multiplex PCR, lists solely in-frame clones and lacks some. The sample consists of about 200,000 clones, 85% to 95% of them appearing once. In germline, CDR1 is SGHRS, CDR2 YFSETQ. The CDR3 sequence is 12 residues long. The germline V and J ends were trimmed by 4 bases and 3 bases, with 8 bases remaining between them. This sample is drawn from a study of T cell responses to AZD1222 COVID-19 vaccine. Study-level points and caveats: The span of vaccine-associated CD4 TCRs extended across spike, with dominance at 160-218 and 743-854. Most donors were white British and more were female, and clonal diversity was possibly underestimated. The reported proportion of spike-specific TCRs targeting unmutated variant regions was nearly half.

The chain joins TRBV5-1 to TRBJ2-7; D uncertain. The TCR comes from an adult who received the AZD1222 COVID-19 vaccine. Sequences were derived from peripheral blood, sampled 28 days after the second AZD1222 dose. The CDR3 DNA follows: TGCGCCAGCAGCCCCGAAGGCTACGAGCAGTACTTC. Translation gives CASSPEGYEQYF.